This note documents a single TCR beta chain sequence. The antigen remains undetermined. The repertoire was sequenced with immunoSEQ multiplex PCR; TCRdb's copy has only in-frame clones and lacks some. The sample includes around 130,000 clones, about 94% seen only once; the top ten take roughly 6.6%. Germline values: CDR1 LGHDT, CDR2 YNNKEL (reference sequence). This CDR3 has 11 amino acids. V lost 1 base and J 6 bases, leaving 2 bases between the germline ends. These data come from a study of T cell responses to AZD1222 COVID-19 vaccine. As for the study in general: Second-dose intervals near 4 or 12 weeks were combined. Study-level points and caveats: Two doses of AZD1222 preceded a rise in Spike-specific TCR breadth and depth. Of the AZD1222 recipients, only 5 or 6 were seropositive at baseline.

The sequence was collected from an adult in good health. The starting material was peripheral blood, obtained on day 0 of AZD1222 vaccination. The rearrangement uses TRBV3-1 (or the pseudogene TRBV3-2) and TRBJ2-3, with D unresolved. In nucleotides, the CDR3 is TGTGCCAGCAGCCAAGCTGATACGCAGTATTTT. It codes for CASSQADTQYF.